Below are 18 T cell receptor beta chains sequenced from a single sample in a study of shared clonotypes between healthy human individuals. Sequencing was performed with immunoSEQ multiplex PCR; in TCRdb, only in-frame clones are kept and a portion is missing. The data contain approximately 1.4 million clones, 95% to 99% of them singletons. Input material: naive CD4+ T cells sorted from blood. Sample subset: CD45RA+ positively selected. The source is a young man in good health.

The rearrangement uses TRBV6-6 and TRBJ2-7, with D possibly called TRBD1 or TRBD2 (5 bases each). Trimming removed 7 bases from V and 5 bases from J, with 15 bases in between. Germline lookup yields CDR1 MNHNY and CDR2 SVGAGI (reference sequence). The CDR3 totals 13 residues. In nucleotides, the CDR3 is TGTGCCAGCACCCCCACGGGGCTCGACGAGCAGTACTTC. Translated: CASTPTGLDEQYF.

This clone was observed once. CDR3 sequence: CASSRQVVNYGYTF. The CDR3 region has the DNA TGTGCCAGCAGCAGACAGGTGGTAAACTATGGCTACACCTTC. The rearrangement uses TRBV13 and TRBJ1-2; tentatively, D is TRBD1 (6 bases). Trimming pared 5 bases from V and 2 bases from J, leaving 12 bases between. The CDR3 has 14 residues. The V gene's germline CDR1 is PRHDT and CDR2 FYEKMQ (reference sequence).

The V call is TRBV9, the J call TRBJ2-3, with TRBD2 identical over 8 bases. Germline V gene sequence: CDR1 SGDLS, CDR2 YYNGEE. This CDR3 has 16 residues. V shed 0 bases, J shed 4 bases, and the junction held 7 bases outside the gene matches. The CDR3 region has the DNA TGTGCCAGCAGCGTAGCAAGCGGGAGTAGCTCAGATACGCAGTATTTT. The encoded protein is CASSVASGSSSDTQYF.

This clone was seen just once. The chain uses TRBV5-4 and TRBJ2-1; 15 bases are shared with TRBD2. The CDR3 contains 18 residues. Trimming took 4 bases from V and 4 from J; bases not matched to a gene: 9. Germline loops: CDR1 SGHNT, CDR2 YYREEE (reference sequence). The CDR3 region is CASSAGLAGGRAYNEQFF. In DNA, the CDR3 is TGTGCCAGCAGCGCGGGACTAGCGGGAGGAAGGGCTTACAATGAGCAGTTCTTC.

The chain combines TRBV4-2 with TRBJ1-4, with D perhaps TRBD1 (6 bases). V lost 5 bases and J lost 5, with 21 bases in between. Germline assignment: CDR1 LGHNA and CDR2 YNFKEQ. The CDR3 loop spans 17 amino acids. The DNA of the CDR3 is TGTGCCAGCAGCAGGGCGGAGACAGGACTTGTCAATGAAAAACTGTTTTTT. It translates to CASSRAETGLVNEKLFF.

V usage is TRBV28 and J usage is TRBJ2-1; TRBD2 is a possible D gene (6 bases). The CDR3 length is 14 residues. Germline CDR1 and CDR2: MDHEN and SYDVKM. V shed 11 bases and J shed 10 bases, with 24 bases lying between them. CDR3 protein: CASGLGRRPGEQFF. The CDR3 DNA sequence: TGTGCCTCCGGCCTGGGGAGGCGTCCGGGGGAGCAGTTCTTC.

The J gene is TRBJ2-5, the V gene TRBV27; possible D gene TRBD1, 5 bases. CDR1 is MNHEY, CDR2 SMNVEV, per germline (reference sequence). This CDR3 is 13 amino acids long. The V end was cut by 3 bases, the J end by 5 bases, with 10 bases between. The CDR3 region is CASSFQGWETQYF. The CDR3 DNA is TGTGCCAGCAGTTTTCAGGGTTGGGAGACCCAGTACTTC.

This chain's CDR3 is CASSPSLAGGDTQYF. The DNA of the CDR3 is TGTGCCAGCTCACCATCGCTAGCGGGAGGAGATACGCAGTATTTT. The rearrangement uses TRBV18 and TRBJ2-3; TRBD2 aligns across 11 bases. Germline lookup yields CDR1 KGHSH and CDR2 LQKENI. This CDR3 spans 15 amino acids. J gave up 5 bases and V 2 bases, and 3 bases lay outside the gene matches.

In regard to this clone: Other DNA sequences in the same sample also yield this CDR3. The V call is TRBV9, the J call TRBJ2-1, with 11 bases identical to TRBD2. In germline, CDR1 is SGDLS, CDR2 YYNGEE. J gave up 5 bases and V 4 bases, and 5 bases lay outside the gene matches. The CDR3 totals 15 residues. The DNA of the CDR3 is TGTGCCAGCAGCCCCCGACTAGCGGGAAACAATGAGCAGTTCTTC. Translation: CASSPRLAGNNEQFF.

The V gene is TRBV6-5, the J gene TRBJ2-7, with D possibly being TRBD1 or TRBD2 (5 bases each). The CDR3 covers 13 residues. Trimming shortened V by 2 bases and J by 6 bases, and 11 bases separated the two germline ends. Germline V gene data show CDR1 as MNHEY and CDR2 as SVGAGI. CDR3 sequence: CASSYRDGGEQYF. In nucleotides, the CDR3 is TGTGCCAGCAGTTACCGGGACGGAGGCGAGCAGTACTTC.

The chain uses TRBV4-1 and TRBJ2-2; 10 positions agree with TRBD1. Germline CDR1 is MGHRA and CDR2 is YSYEKL. The CDR3 totals 14 residues. The V segment lost 2 bases and the J segment 9 bases; nucleotides outside the gene matches: 3. For the CDR3, the DNA is TGCGCCAGCAGCCAAAGGGACAGGGGTCGGGAGCTGTTTTTT. This codes for CASSQRDRGRELFF.

The chain uses TRBV19 and TRBJ1-2; the D is unclear. V was pared by 3 bases and J by 2 bases, with 10 bases between. This CDR3 is built from 14 residues. The V gene's germline CDR1 is LNHDA and CDR2 SQIVND (reference sequence). The CDR3, as DNA: TGTGCCAGTAGTATCGCGCGGGCCAACTATGGCTACACCTTC. It is translated as CASSIARANYGYTF.

The chain uses TRBV6-1 and TRBJ2-4; no firm D call. The V gene lost 1 base and the J gene lost 0 bases, with 10 bases spanning the gap. The CDR3 spans 16 residues. Germline CDR1 MNHNS, CDR2 SASEGT. CDR3 nucleotides: TGTGCCAGCAGTGAAGGGCAGAATCTAGCCAAAAACATTCAGTACTTC. Translated: CASSEGQNLAKNIQYF.

The rearrangement uses TRBV9 and TRBJ2-3, with D possibly TRBD2 on 6 matching bases. Germline V gives CDR1 SGDLS, CDR2 YYNGEE. This CDR3 has 14 amino acids. V gave up 2 bases and J gave up 4 bases, with 11 bases separating them. CDR3 nucleotides: TGTGCCAGCAGCGTCGGGGGACTCGCAGATACGCAGTATTTT. This codes for CASSVGGLADTQYF.

The CDR3 region is CASISAWKVNYGYTF. The CDR3 DNA is TGTGCCAGCATTAGTGCCTGGAAGGTTAACTATGGCTACACCTTC. The rearrangement links TRBV28 to TRBJ1-2; D remains unclear. The CDR3 covers 15 residues. The germline CDR1 and CDR2 sequences are MDHEN and SYDVKM. The V and J ends lost 7 bases and 1 base respectively, with 16 bases between them.

This clone was observed a single time. The chain couples TRBV27 to TRBJ2-3, with D maybe TRBD2 (6 bases). CDR3 length: 16 amino acids. Germline V gene sequence: CDR1 MNHEY, CDR2 SMNVEV (reference sequence). V was trimmed by 2 bases and J by 5 bases, leaving 17 bases between them. As DNA, the CDR3 is TGTGCCAGCAGTTTAGCTAGAGGACTAAAAGGAGATACGCAGTATTTT. Encoded protein: CASSLARGLKGDTQYF.

V usage is TRBV5-4 and J usage is TRBJ1-3, with 7 bases identical to TRBD1. V lost 5 bases to trimming and J lost 0 bases; unmatched junction nucleotides: 2. CDR3 length equals 14 residues. Germline V CDR1 and CDR2: SGHNT, YYREEE (reference sequence). In DNA form, the CDR3 reads TGTGCCAGCAGGGACAGGACCTCTGGAAACACCATATATTTT. Amino acid sequence: CASRDRTSGNTIYF.

This chain connects TRBV2 to TRBJ2-3; perhaps TRBD1 as D (5 bases). The CDR3 covers 14 residues. V was shortened by 6 bases and J by 6 bases, with 16 bases between the two germline ends. CDR1 SNHLY and CDR2 FYNNEI come from the germline V gene. The CDR3 sequence is CASSDGQVPDTQYF. As DNA, the CDR3 is TGTGCCAGCAGCGACGGACAAGTCCCGGATACGCAGTATTTT.